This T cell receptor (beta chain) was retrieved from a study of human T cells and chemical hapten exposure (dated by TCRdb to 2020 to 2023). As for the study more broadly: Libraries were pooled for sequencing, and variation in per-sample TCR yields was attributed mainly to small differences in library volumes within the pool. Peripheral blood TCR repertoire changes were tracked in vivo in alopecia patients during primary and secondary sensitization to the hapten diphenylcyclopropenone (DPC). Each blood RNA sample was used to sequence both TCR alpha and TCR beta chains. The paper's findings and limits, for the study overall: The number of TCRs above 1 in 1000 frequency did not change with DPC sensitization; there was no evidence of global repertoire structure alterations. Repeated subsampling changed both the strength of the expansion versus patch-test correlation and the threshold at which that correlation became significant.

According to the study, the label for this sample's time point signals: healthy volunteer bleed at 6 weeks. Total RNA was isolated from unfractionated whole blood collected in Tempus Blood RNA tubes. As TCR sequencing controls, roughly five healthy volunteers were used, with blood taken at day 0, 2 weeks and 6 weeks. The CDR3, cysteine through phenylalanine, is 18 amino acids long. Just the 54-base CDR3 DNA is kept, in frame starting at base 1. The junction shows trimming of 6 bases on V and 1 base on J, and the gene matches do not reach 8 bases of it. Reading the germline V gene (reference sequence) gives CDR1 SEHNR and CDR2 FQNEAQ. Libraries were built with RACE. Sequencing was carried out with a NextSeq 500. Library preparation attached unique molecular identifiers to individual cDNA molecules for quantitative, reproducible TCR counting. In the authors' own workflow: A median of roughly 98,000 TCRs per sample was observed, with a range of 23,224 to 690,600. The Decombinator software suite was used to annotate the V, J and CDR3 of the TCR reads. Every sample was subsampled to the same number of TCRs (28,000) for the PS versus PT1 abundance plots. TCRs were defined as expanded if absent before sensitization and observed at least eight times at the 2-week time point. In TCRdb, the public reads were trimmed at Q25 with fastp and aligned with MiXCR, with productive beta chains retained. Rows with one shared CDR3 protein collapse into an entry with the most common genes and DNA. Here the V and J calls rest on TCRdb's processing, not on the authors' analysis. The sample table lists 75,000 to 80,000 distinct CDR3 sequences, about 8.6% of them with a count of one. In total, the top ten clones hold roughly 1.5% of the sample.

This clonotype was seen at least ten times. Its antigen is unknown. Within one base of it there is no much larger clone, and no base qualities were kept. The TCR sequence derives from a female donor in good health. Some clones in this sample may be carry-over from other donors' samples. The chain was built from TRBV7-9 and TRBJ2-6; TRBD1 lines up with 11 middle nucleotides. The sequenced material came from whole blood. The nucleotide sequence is TGTGCCAGCAGTACTCGGACAGGGGGCGTTTCTGGGGCCAACGTCCTGACTTTC. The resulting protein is CASSTRTGGVSGANVLTF.